Listed below are T cell receptor beta chains from one sample, sequenced in a study of cytomegalovirus exposure and HLA in healthy donors. The protocol was immunoSEQ multiplex PCR, while the TCRdb copy is restricted to in-frame clones and leaves out a portion. The repertoire holds some 220,000 clones, with more than 85% as singletons. The source material was PBMCs. The receptor set was obtained from a woman in her late teens or twenties in good health and CMV-seronegative. The CDR3 runs from the conserved cysteine through the conserved F or W. A D gene is named only where the DNA matches it firmly. Size tells how often a clone was seen (once, few, many) or the class of an expanded clone, and some rows leave it out.

CDR3aa	CDR3nt	v_gene	abundance	d_gene	j_gene
CASSLRLLAGGTGELFF	TGCGCCAGCAGCTTACGACTACTAGCGGGAGGCACCGGGGAGCTGTTTTTT	TRBV5-1	-	TRBD2	TRBJ2-2
CSVVPGNFNEQFF	TGCAGCGTTGTACCGGGTAATTTCAATGAGCAGTTCTTC	TRBV29-1	-	-	TRBJ2-1
CASSSPKGQNYGYTF	TGTGCCAGCAGCTCCCCGAAGGGACAGAATTATGGCTACACCTTC	TRBV6-5	-	TRBD1	TRBJ1-2
CASKARFIASGNTIYF	TGTGCCAGCAAAGCTAGGTTCATTGCATCTGGAAACACCATATATTTT	TRBV2	-	-	TRBJ1-3
CASSSARLSNYGYTF	TGTGCCAGCAGCTCCGCCCGACTGAGTAACTATGGCTACACCTTC	TRBV11-3	few	-	TRBJ1-2
CASSQGPGVWEQYF	TGCGCCAGCAGCCAAGGGCCAGGGGTTTGGGAGCAGTACTTC	TRBV4-1	-	-	TRBJ2-5
CASSQAGFVTGLAKNIQYF	TGCGCCAGCAGCCAAGCGGGGTTTGTCACGGGCCTAGCCAAAAACATTCAGTACTTC	TRBV4-1	-	-	TRBJ2-4
CASSEELAAYNEQFF	TGTGCCAGCAGTGAGGAACTAGCGGCCTACAATGAGCAGTTCTTC	TRBV6-1	-	TRBD2	TRBJ2-1
CASSFFVGAITDTQYF	TGTGCCAGCAGCTTCTTTGTGGGAGCCATCACAGATACGCAGTATTTT	TRBV11-2	-	-	TRBJ2-3
CASSSRRQGENYQETQYF	TGTGCCAGCAGCTCCCGAAGACAGGGGGAAAATTACCAAGAGACCCAGTACTTC	TRBV5-5	once	TRBD1	TRBJ2-5
CASSEAPGNTEAFF	TGTGCCAGCAGTGAAGCTCCGGGGAACACTGAAGCTTTCTTT	TRBV2	-	-	TRBJ1-1
CASSPQFSGGRYEQYF	TGTGCCAGCAGCCCTCAATTCTCAGGGGGGAGATACGAGCAGTACTTC	TRBV7-9	-	-	TRBJ2-7
CASSGPRTSGLGRDTQYF	TGTGCCAGCAGTGGCCCTCGGACTAGCGGCTTGGGGAGAGATACGCAGTATTTT	TRBV6-1	once	TRBD2	TRBJ2-3
CASSADRGSGYEQYF	TGTGCCAGCAGCGCAGACAGGGGGAGCGGATACGAGCAGTACTTC	TRBV5-8	-	TRBD1	TRBJ2-7
CASSLGASYEQYF	TGTGCCAGCAGCTTAGGGGCCTCCTACGAGCAGTACTTC	TRBV7-2	-	-	TRBJ2-7
CASSNSFDSNQPQHF	TGTGCCAGTAGTAACTCATTTGATAGCAATCAGCCCCAGCATTTT	TRBV19	-	-	TRBJ1-5
CASSLGSTGTEAFF	TGTGCCAGCAGCTTAGGTTCGACAGGGACTGAAGCTTTCTTT	TRBV7-3	once	TRBD1	TRBJ1-1
CATGQSYTGELFF	TGTGCCACTGGGCAGTCTTACACCGGGGAGCTGTTTTTT	TRBV7-7	-	-	TRBJ2-2
CASSLTFHMGAVGELFF	TGTGCCAGCAGCTTAACGTTTCATATGGGGGCGGTCGGGGAGCTGTTTTTT	TRBV7-3	once	-	TRBJ2-2
CASRSWRGGTDTQYF	TGTGCCAGCAGGTCCTGGCGGGGGGGCACAGATACGCAGTATTTT	TRBV5-8	once	TRBD2	TRBJ2-3
CASTRGWGQTSTGELFF	TGTGCCAGCACTCGGGGTTGGGGACAGACCTCCACCGGGGAGCTGTTTTTT	TRBV9	few	TRBD1	TRBJ2-2
CASSLGEGVNTF	TGTGCCAGCAGCTTAGGGGAAGGGGTTAACACCTTC	TRBV7-9	-	-	TRBJ1-2
CASSIAGQDYEQYF	TGTGCCAGTAGTATAGCGGGACAGGACTACGAGCAGTACTTC	TRBV19	-	TRBD1	TRBJ2-7
CASSPGGNSPLHF	TGTGCCAGCAGTCCTGGAGGGAATTCACCCCTCCACTTT	TRBV5-4	-	-	TRBJ1-6
CARHNGNTIYF	TGTGCCAGGCACAATGGAAACACCATATATTTT	TRBV7-3	-	-	TRBJ1-3
CASTRTANTEAFF	TGTGCCAGCACTAGGACAGCGAATACTGAAGCTTTCTTT	TRBV6-5	-	-	TRBJ1-1
CASSKDSGQFYGYTF	TGTGCCAGCAGCAAAGACAGTGGACAGTTCTATGGCTACACCTTC	TRBV21-1	-	-	TRBJ1-2
CASSPTGGRANYGYTF	TGTGCCAGCAGCCCAACCGGCGGCAGAGCTAACTATGGCTACACCTTC	TRBV7-9	-	-	TRBJ1-2
CASSIGSSGRYEQYF	TGTGCCAGTAGTATAGGTAGTAGCGGGAGGTACGAGCAGTACTTC	TRBV19	-	TRBD2	TRBJ2-7
CASSQDRGNEKLFF	TGCGCCAGCAGCCAGGACAGGGGTAATGAAAAACTGTTTTTT	TRBV4-3	-	TRBD1	TRBJ1-4
CASSPVSTQPQHF	TGTGCCAGTAGCCCGGTGTCTACTCAGCCCCAGCATTTT	TRBV6-5	-	-	TRBJ1-5
CASSLPNTGELFF	TGCGCCAGCAGCTTGCCTAACACCGGGGAGCTGTTTTTT	TRBV5-1	-	-	TRBJ2-2
CASSYGLAGSYEQYF	TGTGCCAGCAGTTACGGTCTAGCGGGCTCCTACGAGCAGTACTTC	TRBV6-5	-	TRBD2	TRBJ2-7
CASSLGPESGDTQYF	TGCGCCAGCAGCTTGGGGCCGGAGTCTGGAGATACGCAGTATTTT	TRBV5-1	-	-	TRBJ2-3
CATSRSFDGPGTQYF	TGTGCCACCAGCAGATCCTTTGACGGTCCGGGGACCCAGTACTTC	TRBV15	few	-	TRBJ2-5
CASSLDRGPGANVLTF	TGTGCCAGCAGCTTAGACAGGGGGCCTGGGGCCAACGTCCTGACTTTC	TRBV11-3	-	TRBD1	TRBJ2-6
CASSLGGASGVYEQYF	TGTGCCAGCAGCTTGGGAGGGGCTAGCGGAGTCTACGAGCAGTACTTC	TRBV7-9	-	TRBD2	TRBJ2-7
CAISQPGTGETQYF	TGTGCCATCAGCCAGCCAGGGACAGGGGAGACCCAGTACTTC	TRBV10-3	-	TRBD1	TRBJ2-5
CASSARQGVTYEQYF	TGTGCCAGCAGCGCTCGACAGGGGGTTACCTACGAGCAGTACTTC	TRBV9	few	TRBD1	TRBJ2-7
CASSESLGTSGSGNEQFF	TGTGCCAGCAGTGAATCACTTGGGACTAGCGGGAGTGGCAATGAGCAGTTCTTC	TRBV25-1	-	TRBD2	TRBJ2-1
CASSLAGSGGNTIYF	TGTGCCAGCAGCTTAGCGGGCAGTGGAGGAAACACCATATATTTT	TRBV7-3	-	-	TRBJ1-3
CASSLLRDSFTYNEQFF	TGTGCCAGCAGTTTACTACGGGACTCTTTTACTTACAATGAGCAGTTCTTC	TRBV27	-	-	TRBJ2-1
CASSPPAPQQNEQFF	TGTGCCAGCAGCCCCCCGGCTCCACAGCAGAATGAGCAGTTCTTC	TRBV11-2	-	-	TRBJ2-1
CASSLRFVQGAGELFF	TGTGCCAGCTCCCTCCGTTTTGTACAGGGGGCCGGGGAGCTGTTTTTT	TRBV9	-	TRBD1	TRBJ2-2
CASSVSSGRYEQYF	TGCGCCAGCAGCGTATCTTCAGGGCGCTACGAGCAGTACTTC	TRBV5-1	-	-	TRBJ2-7
CASATDTNYGYTF	TGTGCCAGCGCGACCGACACCAACTATGGCTACACCTTC	TRBV6-1	-	-	TRBJ1-2
CASRGGATYEQYF	TGTGCCAGCAGAGGCGGGGCCACCTACGAGCAGTACTTC	TRBV2	-	-	TRBJ2-7
CASSGLAGTKNIQYF	TGTGCCAGCAGTGGACTAGCGGGAACCAAAAACATTCAGTACTTC	TRBV6-1	-	TRBD2	TRBJ2-4
CASSLAGSTDTQYF	TGCGCCAGCAGCTTGGCAGGGAGCACAGATACGCAGTATTTT	TRBV5-1	-	-	TRBJ2-3
CASSTGTSFWETQYF	TGTGCCAGCAGCACAGGGACTAGCTTTTGGGAGACCCAGTACTTC	TRBV5-4	-	TRBD2	TRBJ2-5